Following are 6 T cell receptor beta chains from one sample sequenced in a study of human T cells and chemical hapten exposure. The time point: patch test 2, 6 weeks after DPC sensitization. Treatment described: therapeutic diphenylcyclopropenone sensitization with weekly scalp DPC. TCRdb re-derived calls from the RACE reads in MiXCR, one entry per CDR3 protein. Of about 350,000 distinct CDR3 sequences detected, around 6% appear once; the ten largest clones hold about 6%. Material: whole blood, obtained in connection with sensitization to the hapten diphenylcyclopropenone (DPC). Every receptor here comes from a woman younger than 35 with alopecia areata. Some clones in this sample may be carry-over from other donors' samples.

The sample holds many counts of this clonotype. CDR3: CASSFGQGAYGYTF. CDR3 DNA: TGTGCCAGCAGCTTCGGACAGGGAGCCTATGGCTACACCTTC. The chain links TRBV7-2 to TRBJ1-2; 8 bases fit TRBD1. The germline gives CDR1 SGHTA, CDR2 FQGNSA. CDR3 size: 14 residues. The J segment lost 4 bases and the V segment lost 3 bases, leaving 4 bases of the junction unmatched.

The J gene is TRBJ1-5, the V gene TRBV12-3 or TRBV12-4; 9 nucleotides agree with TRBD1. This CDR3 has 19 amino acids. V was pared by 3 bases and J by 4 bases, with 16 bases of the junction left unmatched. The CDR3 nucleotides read TGTGCCAGCAGTTTCGGGACAGGGTCGGCCATAAGCGGGAATCAGCCCCAGCATTTT. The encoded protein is CASSFGTGSAISGNQPQHF.

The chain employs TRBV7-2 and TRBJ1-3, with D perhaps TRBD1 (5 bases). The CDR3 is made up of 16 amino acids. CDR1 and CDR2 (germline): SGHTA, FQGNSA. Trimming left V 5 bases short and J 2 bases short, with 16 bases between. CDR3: CASSGRGKGTGNTIYF. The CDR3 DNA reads TGTGCCAGCAGCGGACGGGGGAAGGGAACTGGAAACACCATATATTTT.

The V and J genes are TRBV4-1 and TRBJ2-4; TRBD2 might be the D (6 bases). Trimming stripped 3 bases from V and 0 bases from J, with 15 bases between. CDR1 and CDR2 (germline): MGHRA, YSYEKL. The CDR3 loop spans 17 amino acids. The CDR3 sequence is CASSQHIGGLAKNIQYF. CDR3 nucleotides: TGCGCCAGCAGCCAGCACATTGGGGGGTTAGCCAAAAACATTCAGTACTTC.

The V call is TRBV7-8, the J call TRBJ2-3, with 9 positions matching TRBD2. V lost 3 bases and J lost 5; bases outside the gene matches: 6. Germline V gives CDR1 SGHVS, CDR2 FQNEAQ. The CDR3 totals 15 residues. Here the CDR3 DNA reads TGTGCCAGCAGCTTGCGGGGGGGTCCTGGAGATACGCAGTATTTT. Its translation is CASSLRGGPGDTQYF.

The CDR3 reads CASSYGHYEQYF. The CDR3 region has the DNA TGTGCCAGCAGTTACGGACACTACGAGCAGTACTTC. The chain links TRBV2 to TRBJ2-7; D may be TRBD1 (5 bases). The V gene lost 5 bases and the J gene lost 3 bases, with 8 bases spanning the gap. This CDR3 is 12 amino acids long. Per the germline V gene, CDR1 is SNHLY and CDR2 is FYNNEI.